The table lists the clone carrying this T cell receptor (beta chain) with many counts. Its specificity is not known. This record belongs to a study of molecular identifiers for immune sequencing clone quantification. Overall study results and limits: Clones of above 20 RNA copies carried over 98% of effector molecules; in naive cells they carried under 1%.

Germline V lookup: CDR1 ENHRY, CDR2 SYGVKD. V shed 0 bases and J shed 0 bases, with 10 bases lying between them. The CDR3 is 16 amino acids. Both previously described methods and listed TCR primers were employed to make bulk TCR libraries. TCRdb reprocessed the PCR reads via MiXCR and lists one record per CDR3 protein. This table has about 36,000 distinct CDR3 sequences, approximately 20% appearing once. The clonotype comes from a human donor in good health. Some libraries in this study had Jurkat cell RNA spiked in. The chain employs TRBV10-3 and TRBJ2-3, with D unresolved. Sequenced sample: naive CD8+ T cells from blood, with Jurkat cell RNA spiked in. Subset described: FACS-sorted CD8+CD4-CCR7+CD45RA+ naive T cells. CDR3 in DNA: TGTGCCATCAGTGAGTCGTTAACAGCTAGCACAGATACGCAGTATTTT. This translates into CAISESLTASTDTQYF.